These T cell receptor beta chains were read from a single sample in a study of T-cell memory formation after mild COVID-19. TCRdb re-analysed the 5' RACE reads in MiXCR, keeping a single row per CDR3 protein. The sample holds over 250,000 distinct CDR3 sequences, approximately 16% seen once. Specimen: PBMCs or a T cell subset sorted from them (not recorded which). The receptors derive from a man aged 18 to 29 who had mild COVID-19 (a few samples of this study predate the infection). Cell type and time point are not known. The CDR3 runs from the conserved cysteine through the conserved F or W. A D gene is named only where the DNA matches it firmly. The size of a clone is reported for some rows only, either as once, few or many, or as a class for expanded clones.

V	size	D	J	CDR3	DNA
TRBV5-1	NA	NA	TRBJ2-3	CASAGSETDTQYF	TGCGCCAGCGCTGGGAGTGAGACAGATACGCAGTATTTT
TRBV5-1	NA	NA	TRBJ2-5	CASQLGETQYF	TGCGCCAGCCAGTTGGGAGAGACCCAGTACTTC
TRBV29-1	few	TRBD1	TRBJ2-5	CSGLAPRQGVSETQYF	TGCAGCGGTTTAGCCCCGAGACAGGGTGTTTCGGAGACCCAGTACTTC
TRBV7-8	NA	NA	TRBJ1-1	CASTMNQGRTEAFF	TGTGCCAGCACCATGAACCAGGGTAGGACTGAAGCTTTCTTT
TRBV18	NA	NA	TRBJ2-7	CASSPAGGNYEQYF	TGTGCCAGCTCACCAGCAGGGGGGAACTACGAGCAGTACTTC
TRBV5-1	few	NA	TRBJ2-4	CASSDGAAKNIQYF	TGCGCCAGCAGCGATGGGGCAGCCAAAAACATTCAGTACTTC
TRBV29-1	NA	NA	TRBJ1-2	CSVEDSARGFGYTF	TGCAGCGTTGAAGACTCCGCCCGGGGGTTTGGCTACACCTTC
TRBV20-1	NA	NA	TRBJ2-5	CSARDRLDSSETQYF	TGCAGTGCTAGAGATCGGCTAGACTCCTCGGAGACCCAGTACTTC
TRBV6-5	NA	NA	TRBJ1-2	CASRPQGNYGYTF	TGTGCCAGCAGGCCACAGGGTAACTATGGCTACACCTTC
TRBV4-1	NA	NA	TRBJ2-1	CASSHIPQARMEFF	TGCGCCAGCAGCCACATCCCCCAGGCCCGAATGGAGTTCTTC
TRBV12-3/TRBV12-4	NA	NA	TRBJ2-5	CASSFGQAFQETQYF	TGTGCCAGCAGTTTTGGGCAGGCTTTCCAAGAGACCCAGTACTTC
TRBV19	NA	TRBD1	TRBJ2-7	CASSIDRGNEQYF	TGTGCCAGTAGTATTGACAGGGGGAACGAGCAGTACTTC
TRBV2	few	NA	TRBJ2-7	CASSESGATFGEQYF	TGTGCCAGCAGTGAAAGTGGGGCGACTTTCGGCGAGCAGTACTTC
TRBV6-2/TRBV6-3	NA	NA	TRBJ2-5	CASSLRLGSETQYF	TGTGCCAGCAGTTTAAGACTGGGGAGCGAGACCCAGTACTTC
TRBV7-9	few	NA	TRBJ1-2	CASSLDDGYGYTF	TGTGCCAGCAGCTTAGACGACGGATATGGCTACACCTTC
TRBV18	NA	NA	TRBJ2-3	CASSGTSSTDTQYF	TGTGCCAGCTCAGGGACCTCTAGCACAGATACGCAGTATTTT
TRBV7-8	NA	NA	TRBJ1-1	CASSGVPGTEAFF	TGTGCCAGCAGCGGGGTACCGGGGACTGAAGCTTTCTTT
TRBV7-9	NA	NA	TRBJ2-5	CASSLARQGQTQYF	TGTGCCAGCAGCTTAGCGCGTCAGGGACAGACCCAGTACTTC
TRBV2	NA	NA	TRBJ1-1	CASGTGWNTEAFF	TGTGCCAGCGGGACCGGGTGGAACACTGAAGCTTTCTTT
TRBV15	NA	NA	TRBJ2-3	CATSRSSSQDTQYF	TGTGCCACCAGCAGATCGTCCAGCCAAGATACGCAGTATTTT
TRBV7-9	NA	NA	TRBJ1-6	CASSSIRSTSNSPLHF	TGTGCCAGCAGCTCGATCCGGTCGACATCCAATTCACCCCTCCACTTT
TRBV29-1	many	TRBD1	TRBJ2-5	CSVLDRVKTQYF	TGCAGCGTGCTGGACAGGGTAAAGACCCAGTACTTC
TRBV3-1	many	NA	TRBJ2-2	CASSQGSGTGELFF	TGTGCCAGCAGCCAAGGTAGTGGCACCGGGGAGCTGTTTTTT
TRBV5-1	NA	NA	TRBJ1-2	CASSPQVNYGYTF	TGCGCCAGCAGCCCACAGGTTAACTATGGCTACACCTTC
TRBV7-3	few	TRBD2	TRBJ2-1	CASSLRGAPYNEQFF	TGTGCCAGCAGTTTGCGGGGGGCACCCTACAATGAGCAGTTCTTC
TRBV5-1	NA	NA	TRBJ1-1	CASKGDPNKNTEAFF	TGCGCCAGCAAGGGGGACCCAAACAAGAACACTGAAGCTTTCTTT
TRBV6-6	many	NA	TRBJ2-1	CASSYSTNYNEQFF	TGTGCCAGCAGTTACTCGACTAATTACAATGAGCAGTTCTTC
TRBV7-9	NA	NA	TRBJ2-6	CASRRNSGANVLTF	TGTGCCAGCAGGCGGAACTCTGGGGCCAACGTCCTGACTTTC
TRBV6-2/TRBV6-3	NA	TRBD1	TRBJ2-2	CASSYPGTGIGELFF	TGTGCCAGCAGTTACCCGGGGACAGGGATCGGGGAGCTGTTTTTT
TRBV20-1	few	TRBD1	TRBJ1-2	CSASLTGGDGYTF	TGCAGTGCTAGCCTTACAGGGGGAGATGGCTACACCTTC
TRBV5-1	many	NA	TRBJ1-1	CASGPDRTNTEAFF	TGCGCCAGCGGACCTGACAGGACGAACACTGAAGCTTTCTTT
TRBV4-1	NA	NA	TRBJ2-7	CASSQDTRREQYF	TGCGCCAGCAGCCAAGATACAAGGCGCGAGCAGTACTTC
TRBV12-3/TRBV12-4	few	NA	TRBJ1-3	CASSPSGRNTIYF	TGTGCCAGCAGTCCCTCGGGCCGGAACACCATATATTTT
TRBV5-6	NA	NA	TRBJ1-5	CASSWGGPNSNQPQHF	TGTGCCAGCAGCTGGGGGGGCCCCAATAGCAATCAGCCCCAGCATTTT
TRBV7-2	few	TRBD1	TRBJ1-1	CASSPYRGQNTEAFF	TGTGCCAGCAGCCCTTACAGGGGGCAGAACACTGAAGCTTTCTTT
TRBV7-3	NA	NA	TRBJ2-2	CASSLAGWGDTGELFF	TGTGCCAGCAGCTTGGCTGGCTGGGGTGACACCGGGGAGCTGTTTTTT
TRBV20-1	few	NA	TRBJ2-3	CSASDDYRTDTQYF	TGCAGTGCTAGTGACGACTATCGCACAGATACGCAGTATTTT
TRBV11-3	NA	NA	TRBJ2-5	CASSDGASKETQYF	TGTGCCAGCAGCGATGGGGCTTCGAAAGAGACCCAGTACTTC
TRBV6-5	many	NA	TRBJ1-2	CASSYSTGTSGGYTF	TGTGCCAGCAGTTACTCGACTGGGACATCGGGTGGCTACACCTTC
TRBV6-1	NA	NA	TRBJ2-5	CASREDRRQETQYF	TGTGCCAGCAGAGAAGACAGGCGCCAAGAGACCCAGTACTTC
TRBV20-1	NA	NA	TRBJ2-5	CSAEEETQYF	TGCAGTGCTGAGGAGGAGACCCAGTACTTC
TRBV12-3/TRBV12-4	NA	NA	TRBJ1-5	CASNPAGDQPQHF	TGTGCCAGCAACCCAGCGGGGGATCAGCCCCAGCATTTT
TRBV5-1	NA	NA	TRBJ2-2	CASRSGTPNTGELFF	TGCGCCAGCAGGTCCGGGACTCCGAACACCGGGGAGCTGTTTTTT
TRBV7-6	few	NA	TRBJ2-2	CASSLARGPFTGELFF	TGTGCCAGCAGCTTGGCCAGGGGTCCGTTCACCGGGGAGCTGTTTTTT
TRBV7-9	many	NA	TRBJ2-5	CASSTTGYQETQYF	TGTGCCAGCAGCACAACGGGGTACCAAGAGACCCAGTACTTC
TRBV4-3	NA	NA	TRBJ1-5	CASSQGVDRWNQPQHF	TGCGCCAGCAGCCAAGGGGTAGACAGGTGGAATCAGCCCCAGCATTTT
TRBV7-8	few	TRBD1	TRBJ1-2	CASSSRTGLNGYTF	TGTGCCAGCAGCTCGAGGACAGGGCTGAATGGCTACACCTTC
TRBV23-1	many	NA	TRBJ2-4	CASTPPSVKNIQYF	TGCGCCAGCACCCCACCCAGCGTGAAAAACATTCAGTACTTC
TRBV7-2	many	NA	TRBJ2-6	CASSLRGPLTF	TGTGCCAGCAGCTTACGAGGGCCCTTGACTTTC
TRBV6-5	few	NA	TRBJ2-7	CASSYWGNYEQYF	TGTGCCAGCAGTTACTGGGGGAACTACGAGCAGTACTTC
TRBV28	NA	NA	TRBJ1-6	CASTDSGSPLHF	TGTGCCAGCACCGACTCCGGATCACCCCTCCACTTT
TRBV5-1	NA	NA	TRBJ1-1	CASSLGDADTEAFF	TGCGCCAGCAGCTTGGGGGACGCGGACACTGAAGCTTTCTTT
TRBV7-9	NA	TRBD1	TRBJ2-3	CASSSISGTEYTDTQYF	TGTGCCAGCAGCTCAATTTCCGGGACAGAGTACACAGATACGCAGTATTTT
TRBV4-2	few	NA	TRBJ1-5	CASSQAGRFNQPQHF	TGTGCCAGCAGCCAAGCTGGCAGATTCAATCAGCCCCAGCATTTT
TRBV9	NA	NA	TRBJ1-2	CASSGKRTDNYGYTF	TGTGCCAGCAGCGGAAAACGGACAGATAACTATGGCTACACCTTC
TRBV7-6	NA	NA	TRBJ2-5	CASSVSISETQYF	TGTGCCAGCAGCGTTAGTATTTCGGAGACCCAGTACTTC
TRBV5-6	few	TRBD1	TRBJ1-6	CASSFGQGTSPLHF	TGTGCCAGCAGCTTCGGACAGGGGACTTCACCCCTCCACTTT
TRBV7-9	NA	NA	TRBJ1-1	CASSLGGSLRTEAFF	TGTGCCAGCAGCTTAGGGGGATCCCTCCGCACTGAAGCTTTCTTT
TRBV7-2	many	NA	TRBJ2-2	CASSLVLNTGELFF	TGTGCCAGCAGCTTAGTCCTAAACACCGGGGAGCTGTTTTTT
TRBV7-9	NA	NA	TRBJ1-2	CASSLSVANYGYTF	TGTGCCAGCAGCTTATCTGTGGCTAACTATGGCTACACCTTC